Below, 17 T cell receptor beta chains from the same sample are listed, as sequenced in a study of cytomegalovirus exposure and HLA in healthy donors. TCRdb's table, derived via immunoSEQ multiplex PCR, lists solely in-frame clones and lacks some. Altogether more than 50,000 clones are present, roughly nine tenths being singletons, with the ten largest covering 2.2%. Sequencing was carried out using PBMCs. Receptors originate from a woman under 40 in good health and CMV-seronegative.

The J gene is TRBJ2-1, the V gene TRBV7-9; D perhaps matches TRBD1 (6 bases). Germline V CDR1 and CDR2: SEHNR, FQNEAQ (reference sequence). This CDR3 spans 12 amino acids. Deletions cut 3 bases from V and 14 bases from J, with 14 bases between. The CDR3 nucleotides are TGTGCCAGCAGCTTCCCGAGGGGGAAGAAGTTCTTC. Protein: CASSFPRGKKFF.

This chain joins TRBV18 and TRBJ1-2; maybe TRBD1 (5 bases). Germline loops: CDR1 KGHSH, CDR2 LQKENI. Between the trimmed V and J ends, which lost 5 bases and 3 bases, there was a span of 10 bases. This CDR3 has 13 residues. CDR3 loop: CASSTGGDYGYTF. The CDR3 bases are TGTGCCAGCTCAACGGGGGGGGACTATGGCTACACCTTC.

This sequence joins TRBV11-3 and TRBJ2-7; D may be TRBD2 (5 bases). This CDR3 is built from 13 residues. V was shortened by 4 bases and J by 1 base, with 8 bases between the two germline ends. Germline values: CDR1 SGHNT, CDR2 YENEEA. The CDR3 DNA is TGTGCCAGCAGCTCGAGGGAATCCTACGAGCAGTACTTC. This translates into CASSSRESYEQYF. The full variable domain, rest sourced from reference TRBV11-3 and TRBJ2-7, is EAGVVQSPRYKIIEKKQPVAFWCNPISGHNTLYWYLQNLGQGPELLIRYENEEAVDDSQLPKDRFSAERLKGVDSTLKIQPAELGDSAVYLCASSSRESYEQYFGPGTRLTVT.

This clone was observed a few times. CDR3 region: CASSTGHRGVDYGYTF. In DNA, the CDR3 is TGTGCCAGCAGCACTGGACACAGGGGGGTTGACTATGGCTACACCTTC. V gene TRBV21-1 combines with J gene TRBJ1-2; TRBD1 is the table's D call, not checked against the DNA. TRBV21-1 is described as a pseudogene. The CDR3 sequence is 16 residues long.

The chain has TRBV19 and TRBJ2-7, with D possibly TRBD2 on 5 matching bases. V was clipped by 6 bases and J by 2 bases, with 11 bases between them. The CDR3 spans 13 residues. Looked up from germline, CDR1 is LNHDA and CDR2 is SQIVND (reference sequence). In DNA, the CDR3 is TGTGCCAGTAGCGCGGGCGTAGCCTACGAGCAGTACTTC. It is translated as CASSAGVAYEQYF.

This clone showed up just a few times. The chain recombines TRBV9 with TRBJ1-1; D might be TRBD1 (5 bases). V was shortened by 0 bases and J by 8 bases, with 17 bases between the two germline ends. CDR3 size: 15 residues. Germline loops: CDR1 SGDLS, CDR2 YYNGEE. This CDR3 is CASSVGNIGTPEAFF. The CDR3 region has the DNA TGTGCCAGCAGCGTAGGGAATATAGGGACTCCCGAAGCTTTCTTT.

This chain uses TRBV6-5 with TRBJ1-2; weak D call: TRBD1 (6 bases). Trimming cost V 4 bases and J 6 bases, with 12 bases left between them. Per germline, CDR1 MNHEY and CDR2 SVGAGI. The CDR3 loop spans 13 amino acids. CDR3 amino acids: CASSSDREDGYTF. The CDR3 DNA follows: TGTGCCAGCAGTTCGGACAGAGAGGATGGCTACACCTTC.

The chain carries TRBV9 and TRBJ2-3, with a weak D call TRBD2 (6 bases). Looked up from germline, CDR1 is SGDLS and CDR2 is YYNGEE. The CDR3 is made up of 16 amino acids. V dropped 7 bases and J dropped 8 bases, with 26 bases sitting between them. The CDR3 region is CASASETRGRGGTQYF. CDR3 coding DNA: TGTGCCAGCGCCTCCGAAACTCGAGGTCGGGGAGGTACGCAGTATTTT. Combining the CDR3 with reference TRBV9 and TRBJ2-3 gives the whole variable domain DSGVTQTPKHLITATGQRVTLRCSPRSGDLSVYWYQQSLDQGLQFLIQYYNGEERAKGNILERFSAQQFPDLHSELNLSSLELGDSALYFCASASETRGRGGTQYFGPGTRLTVL.

The CDR3, as DNA: TGTGCCTGGGGAAGGGGTCAAGGTAATCAGCCCCAGCATTTT. Translated: CAWGRGQGNQPQHF. The chain combines TRBV30 with TRBJ1-5, with D tentatively TRBD1 (5 bases). Per germline, CDR1 GTSNPN and CDR2 SVGIG (reference sequence). Trimming removed 5 bases at V and 4 bases at J, with 15 bases between. This CDR3 is built from 14 residues.

The chain is built from TRBV5-1 and TRBJ1-1; 7 nucleotides line up with TRBD1. In germline, CDR1 is SGHRS, CDR2 YFSETQ. CDR3 length equals 15 residues. V dropped 4 bases and J dropped 8; count of bases not matched to a gene: 14. The CDR3 coding sequence is TGCGCCAGCAGCCCCGTCGACAGGGCTACGACCGAAGCTTTCTTT. It yields the protein CASSPVDRATTEAFF.

The chain recombines TRBV7-9 with TRBJ1-5, with TRBD1 matching 7 bases. Germline-derived CDR1 and CDR2 are SEHNR and FQNEAQ (reference sequence). V was clipped by 7 bases and J by 4 bases; unmatched bases: 16. This CDR3 region has 17 residues. The CDR3, as DNA: TGTGCCAGCATCACTCGGCGCAGGGGGATTCGGAATCAGCCCCAGCATTTT. It yields the protein CASITRRRGIRNQPQHF.

The V and J genes are TRBV27 and TRBJ2-7; 10 positions match TRBD2. The germline V gene has CDR1 MNHEY and CDR2 SMNVEV (reference sequence). The trim removed 7 bases at V and 0 bases at J, leaving 6 bases unmatched. The CDR3 sequence is 15 residues long. In DNA, the CDR3 is TGTGCCAGCAACCTAGCGGGAGCGAACTCCTACGAGCAGTACTTC. Translation: CASNLAGANSYEQYF.

This clone came up a few times. V is TRBV7-2 and J is TRBJ2-3; 12 nucleotides match TRBD2. Germline CDR1 is SGHTA and CDR2 is FQGNSA. CDR3 size: 18 residues. Trimming took 0 bases from V and 6 from J; bases not matched to a gene: 10. In DNA form, the CDR3 reads TGTGCCAGCAGCTTAGCGGTCCGACTAGCGGGAGTGGCCGATACGCAGTATTTT. Residues: CASSLAVRLAGVADTQYF. The full variable domain, with the rest looked up from reference TRBV7-2 and TRBJ2-3, is GAGVSQSPSNKVTEKGKDVELRCDPISGHTALYWYRQSLGQGLEFLIYFQGNSAPDKSGLPSDRFSAERTGGSVSTLTIQRTQQEDSAVYLCASSLAVRLAGVADTQYFGPGTRLTVL.

V gene TRBV9 combines with J gene TRBJ2-2, with a weak D call TRBD2 (6 bases). Germline V gives CDR1 SGDLS, CDR2 YYNGEE. The CDR3 is 16 amino acids. Trimming removed 1 base from V and 6 bases from J, with 16 bases in between. This chain's CDR3 is CASSVYGGPNAGELFF. The DNA for the CDR3 is TGTGCCAGCAGCGTATACGGAGGGCCAAACGCCGGGGAGCTGTTTTTT.

This rearrangement joins TRBV18 to TRBJ2-2; 9 bases agree with TRBD2. The germline gives CDR1 KGHSH, CDR2 LQKENI. V lost 1 base and J lost 4; bases outside the gene matches: 4. This CDR3 spans 16 amino acids. The CDR3 DNA reads TGTGCCAGCTCACCACGAGCGGGAGGTAGCACCGGGGAGCTGTTTTTT. The encoded protein is CASSPRAGGSTGELFF.

This rearrangement joins TRBV18 to TRBJ2-3; no clear D. V was pared by 3 bases and J by 3 bases, with 19 bases between. CDR3 length equals 17 residues. CDR1 is KGHSH, CDR2 LQKENI, per germline. This CDR3 reads CASSPSTVVMETDTQYF. CDR3 sequence (DNA): TGTGCCAGCTCACCGAGCACTGTCGTTATGGAGACAGATACGCAGTATTTT.

The V call is TRBV2, the J call TRBJ2-7; possible D gene TRBD2, 5 bases. Trimming left V 10 bases short and J 7 bases short, with 20 bases between. Per germline, CDR1 SNHLY and CDR2 FYNNEI. The CDR3 loop spans 13 amino acids. Here the CDR3 DNA reads TGTGCCACCCGAGGAGGCCTCGGTAGGGAGCAGTACTTC. Its translation: CATRGGLGREQYF.